Below, 23 T cell receptor beta chains from the same sample are listed, as sequenced in a study of blood T cell repertoires in COVID-19. Method: immunoSEQ multiplex PCR; TCRdb's copy keeps in-frame clones and lacks some. The sample has 60,000 or so clones, around 87% seen once. The sequencing input was peripheral blood. The receptors originated from a man aged 55 to 69 with acute or convalescent COVID-19.

The CDR3 DNA is TGTGCCAGTAATGGGGCAGGACACTATGGCTACACCTTC. It translates to CASNGAGHYGYTF. This sequence joins TRBV19 and TRBJ1-2; weak D call: TRBD1 (5 bases). V lost 7 bases and J lost 3, with 12 bases in between. CDR3 size: 13 residues. CDR1 is LNHDA and CDR2 is SQIVND in the germline V gene (reference sequence).

This clone was picked up one time. V and J are TRBV4-3 and TRBJ1-5; the match to TRBD1 covers 9 bases. J gave up 5 bases and V 1 base, and 0 bases lay outside the gene matches. Germline V gene sequence: CDR1 LGHNA, CDR2 YSLEER. This CDR3 has 14 residues. The chain's CDR3 is CASSQGTGDQPQHF. The CDR3 bases are TGCGCCAGCAGCCAAGGGACAGGGGATCAGCCCCAGCATTTT.

In this sample, this clone turned up once. The CDR3 nucleotides are TGTGCCAGCAGTGACCGACAGGGGATACAAGAGACCCAGTACTTC. It is translated as CASSDRQGIQETQYF. The chain carries TRBV6-2 or TRBV6-3 and TRBJ2-5; 8 nucleotides line up with TRBD1. This CDR3 is 15 amino acids long. V trimming: 5 bases; J trimming: 2 bases; junction bases outside the gene matches: 7. Germline CDR1 is MNHEY and CDR2 is SVGEGT.

The gene calls are TRBV3-1 (or the pseudogene TRBV3-2) and TRBJ1-4; TRBD1 matches at 9 bases. The CDR3 spans 15 residues. The germline gives CDR1 LGHDT, CDR2 YNNKEL (reference sequence). V lost 3 bases to trimming and J lost 5 bases; unmatched junction nucleotides: 4. The CDR3 bases are TGTGCCAGCAGCCATCCCGGGACAGGGAATGAAAAACTGTTTTTT. Translated, it gives CASSHPGTGNEKLFF.

The rearrangement links TRBV3-1 (or the pseudogene TRBV3-2) to TRBJ1-3; D remains unclear. From germline, CDR1 is LGHDT and CDR2 YNNKEL (reference sequence). V was clipped by 0 bases and J by 0 bases, with 15 bases between them. CDR3 length: 18 amino acids. CDR3: CASSQDSEGGSSGNTIYF. In nucleotides, the CDR3 is TGTGCCAGCAGCCAAGATAGCGAGGGAGGCAGCTCTGGAAACACCATATATTTT.

The chain is built from TRBV5-6 and TRBJ1-2, with a possible D match to TRBD1 (6 bases). This CDR3 is built from 17 residues. CDR1 SGHDT and CDR2 YYEEEE come from the germline V gene. Deletions cut 6 bases from V and 1 base from J, with 22 bases between. DNA for the CDR3: TGTGCCAGCATCGTTGGGGGGGCCTGGCTTGTTAACTATGGCTACACCTTC. Amino acids: CASIVGGAWLVNYGYTF. Full variable domain (outside the CDR3, taken from reference TRBV5-6 and TRBJ1-2): DAGVTQSPTHLIKTRGQQVTLRCSPKSGHDTVSWYQQALGQGPQFIFQYYEEEERQRGNFPDRFSGHQFPNYSSELNVNALLLGDSALYLCASIVGGAWLVNYGYTFGSGTRLTVV.

The chain uses TRBV4-3 and TRBJ2-6; weak D call: TRBD1 (5 bases). Germline V gene data show CDR1 as LGHNA and CDR2 as YSLEER. V lost 4 bases and J 0 bases, leaving 19 bases between the germline ends. CDR3 size: 19 residues. The CDR3 DNA follows: TGCGCCAGCAGCCTCGCTATCAGGGTTGCCAACTCTGGGGCCAACGTCCTGACTTTC. Protein product: CASSLAIRVANSGANVLTF.

This chain links TRBV19 with TRBJ2-1, with 12 nucleotides matching TRBD2. This CDR3 contains 15 residues. Germline V CDR1 and CDR2: LNHDA, SQIVND (reference sequence). V shed 8 bases, J shed 9 bases, and the junction held 11 bases outside the gene matches. CDR3 DNA sequence: TGTGCCAGTGGCACTAGCGGGGGGCTCCGGGGTGAGCAGTTCTTC. Protein sequence: CASGTSGGLRGEQFF.

The genes are TRBV2 and TRBJ1-6; D perhaps matches TRBD1 (5 bases). Between the trimmed V and J ends, which lost 3 bases and 6 bases, there was a span of 12 bases. This CDR3 region has 15 residues. The germline V gene has CDR1 SNHLY and CDR2 FYNNEI. The CDR3 bases are TGTGCCAGCAGTGAGGGGGAGGGCTCTAATTCACCCCTCCACTTT. It translates to CASSEGEGSNSPLHF. The full variable domain, completed using reference TRBV2 and TRBJ1-6, is EPEVTQTPSHQVTQMGQEVILRCVPISNHLYFYWYRQILGQKVEFLVSFYNNEISEKSEIFDDQFSVERPDGSNFTLKIRSTKLEDSAMYFCASSEGEGSNSPLHFGNGTRLTVT.

J is TRBJ2-5 and V is TRBV10-3; 15 nucleotides match TRBD2. Per the germline V gene, CDR1 is ENHRY and CDR2 is SYGVKD. This CDR3 comprises 17 residues. V was pared by 6 bases and J by 3 bases, with 8 bases of the junction left unmatched. CDR3: CAISKGLAGGAKETQYF. In nucleotides, the CDR3 is TGTGCCATCAGCAAGGGACTAGCGGGGGGAGCCAAAGAGACCCAGTACTTC.

V is TRBV18 and J is TRBJ2-2, with 9 bases fitting TRBD1. Unmatched junction bases numbered 7, after V lost 4 bases and J lost 1 base. In germline, CDR1 is KGHSH, CDR2 LQKENI. This CDR3 has 17 amino acids. The DNA of the CDR3 is TGTGCCAGCTCACTCTCCGGGACAGGGCGGAACACCGGGGAGCTGTTTTTT. Translation: CASSLSGTGRNTGELFF.

The CDR3 spells CASSFNRGENIQYF. The DNA for the CDR3 is TGTGCCAGCAGTTTCAACAGGGGGGAAAACATTCAGTACTTC. V usage is TRBV6-5 and J usage is TRBJ2-4, with 8 positions matching TRBD1. Trimming removed 4 bases from V and 5 bases from J; junction bases left unmatched: 4. CDR3 size: 14 residues. The germline V gene has CDR1 MNHEY and CDR2 SVGAGI.

The rearrangement links TRBV5-6 to TRBJ1-2; D uncertain. Trimming removed 3 bases at V and 6 bases at J, with 9 bases between. The CDR3 loop spans 12 amino acids. Per germline, CDR1 SGHDT and CDR2 YYEEEE. The CDR3 region is CASSSLKDGYTF. Here the CDR3 DNA reads TGTGCCAGCAGCTCACTAAAGGATGGCTACACCTTC.

The V call is TRBV11-3, the J call TRBJ1-6; D not certain. V was pared by 0 bases and J by 1 base, with 31 bases between. From germline, CDR1 is SGHNT and CDR2 YENEEA. This CDR3 comprises 24 residues. The CDR3 nucleotides are TGTGCCAGCAGCTTAGACGGGATGACTAACCTAGCCAACCGGTCCTTGTCCTATAATTCACCCCTCCACTTT. It yields the protein CASSLDGMTNLANRSLSYNSPLHF.

This sequence joins TRBV10-3 and TRBJ1-2; 7 bases are shared with TRBD1. V gave up 0 bases and J gave up 4 bases; unmatched junction bases: 5. The CDR3 has 15 residues. Germline CDR1 reads ENHRY; CDR2 reads SYGVKD. CDR3 residues: CAISESGTALYGYTF. CDR3 in DNA: TGTGCCATCAGTGAGTCAGGGACAGCCCTCTATGGCTACACCTTC.

The chain combines TRBV12-5 with TRBJ1-3; 7 bases map to TRBD1. CDR3 length: 18 amino acids. CDR1 is LGHNT and CDR2 is FRNRAP in the germline V gene. The trim removed 1 base at V and 1 base at J, leaving 10 bases unmatched. The CDR3 nucleotides read TGTGCTAGTGGTTTGGACCCCGGACAGGTTAGGTCTGGAAACACCATATATTTT. Translating gives CASGLDPGQVRSGNTIYF.

This clone was counted a single time. The chain joins TRBV28 to TRBJ1-2, with D maybe TRBD1 (5 bases). Between the trimmed V and J ends, which lost 9 bases and 4 bases, there was a span of 9 bases. This CDR3 contains 11 residues. Germline CDR1 reads MDHEN; CDR2 reads SYDVKM. CDR3 DNA: TGTGCCAGTCAGGGCCTCTATGGCTACACCTTC. Translated: CASQGLYGYTF.

This rearrangement joins TRBV19 to TRBJ1-5; the match to TRBD1 covers 12 bases. Germline CDR1 is LNHDA and CDR2 is SQIVND (reference sequence). V shed 4 bases and J 6 bases; nucleotides not matched to a gene: 10. The CDR3 spans 17 residues. The CDR3 DNA reads as TGTGCCAGTAGTAATACACCGGGACAGGGGGCGATTCAGCCCCAGCATTTT. Residues: CASSNTPGQGAIQPQHF. Full variable domain (missing parts from reference TRBV19 and TRBJ1-5): DGGITQSPKYLFRKEGQNVTLSCEQNLNHDAMYWYRQDPGQGLRLIYYSQIVNDFQKGDIAEGYSVSREKKESFPLTVTSAQKNPTAFYLCASSNTPGQGAIQPQHFGDGTRLSIL.

The chain joins TRBV4-1 to TRBJ2-2; D is perhaps TRBD1 (5 bases). Trimming removed 4 bases from V and 3 bases from J, with 15 bases in between. The CDR3 is 16 residues long. Germline V gene data show CDR1 as MGHRA and CDR2 as YSYEKL. In DNA form, the CDR3 reads TGCGCCAGCAGCCTCGGGCAGGGAATAGACACCGGGGAGCTGTTTTTT. Translating gives CASSLGQGIDTGELFF.

The chain employs TRBV25-1 and TRBJ1-1; no clear D. The CDR3 extends over 11 amino acids. The germline gives CDR1 MGHDK, CDR2 SYGVNS. The V gene lost 4 bases and the J gene lost 10 bases, with 10 bases spanning the gap. This chain's CDR3 is CASSGKSGAFF. For the CDR3, the DNA is TGTGCCAGCAGTGGGAAAAGCGGAGCTTTCTTT.

The gene calls are TRBV7-6 and TRBJ2-7; D uncertain. V dropped 0 bases and J dropped 5 bases, with 14 bases sitting between them. Per the germline V gene, CDR1 is SGHVS and CDR2 is FNYEAQ. The CDR3 covers 15 residues. This CDR3 is CASSLALGPLHEQYF. The CDR3 DNA follows: TGTGCCAGCAGCTTAGCCCTGGGCCCCCTCCACGAGCAGTACTTC. The whole variable domain, filled in from reference TRBV7-6 and TRBJ2-7, reads GAGVSQSPRYKVTKRGQDVALRCDPISGHVSLYWYRQALGQGPEFLTYFNYEAQQDKSGLPNDRFSAERPEGSISTLTIQRTEQRDSAMYRCASSLALGPLHEQYFGPGTRLTVT.

The chain carries TRBV20-1 and TRBJ2-7; D might be TRBD1 (5 bases). Trimming took 2 bases from V and 4 from J, leaving 6 bases between them. CDR1 is DFQATT and CDR2 is SNEGSKA in the germline V gene (reference sequence). The CDR3 is 11 amino acids. The CDR3 reads CSARQGYEQYF. The CDR3 nucleotides read TGCAGTGCTAGACAGGGATACGAGCAGTACTTC.

The chain links TRBV27 to TRBJ1-2, with 8 positions matching TRBD1. The CDR3 is 14 amino acids. The germline V gene has CDR1 MNHEY and CDR2 SMNVEV (reference sequence). V trimming: 7 bases; J trimming: 6 bases; junction bases outside the gene matches: 10. The CDR3 nucleotides are TGTGCCAGCACTGGACAGGGAGGGCGAAATGGCTACACCTTC. Translated, it gives CASTGQGGRNGYTF.